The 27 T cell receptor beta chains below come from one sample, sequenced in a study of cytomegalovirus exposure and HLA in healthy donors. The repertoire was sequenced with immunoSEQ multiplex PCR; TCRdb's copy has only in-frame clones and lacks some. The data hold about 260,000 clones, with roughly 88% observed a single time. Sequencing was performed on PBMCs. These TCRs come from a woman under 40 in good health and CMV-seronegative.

This CDR3 reads CSVRGAGIYNEQFF. The CDR3 nucleotides are TGCAGCGTTAGGGGAGCGGGAATATACAATGAGCAGTTCTTC. The chain couples TRBV29-1 to TRBJ2-1, with TRBD2 identical over 7 bases. CDR3 length: 14 residues. Germline V lookup: CDR1 SQVTM, CDR2 ANQGSEA. The V gene end was trimmed by 5 bases and the J gene end by 4 bases; junction bases not matched to a gene: 8.

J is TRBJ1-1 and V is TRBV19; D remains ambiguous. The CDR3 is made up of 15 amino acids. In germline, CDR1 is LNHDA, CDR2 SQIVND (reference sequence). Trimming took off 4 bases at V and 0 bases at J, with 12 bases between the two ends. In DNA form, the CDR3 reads TGTGCCAGTAGTACCAGGATATTCATGAACACTGAAGCTTTCTTT. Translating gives CASSTRIFMNTEAFF.

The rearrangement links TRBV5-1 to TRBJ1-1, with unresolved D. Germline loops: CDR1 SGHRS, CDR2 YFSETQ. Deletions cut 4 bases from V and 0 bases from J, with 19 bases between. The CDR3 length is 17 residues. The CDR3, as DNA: TGCGCCAGCAGCCCCCGAGTAGGGAGGGCCATGAACACTGAAGCTTTCTTT. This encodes CASSPRVGRAMNTEAFF.

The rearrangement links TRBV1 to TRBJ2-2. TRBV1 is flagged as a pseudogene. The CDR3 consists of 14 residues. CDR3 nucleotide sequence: TGCACCAGCAGCCAAGACGGGGCGGGCGGGGAGCTGTTTTTT. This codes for CTSSQDGAGGELFF.

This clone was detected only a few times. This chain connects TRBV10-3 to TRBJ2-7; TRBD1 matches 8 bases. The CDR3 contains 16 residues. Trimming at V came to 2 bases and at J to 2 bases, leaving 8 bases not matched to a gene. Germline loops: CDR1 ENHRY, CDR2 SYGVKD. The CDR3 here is CAISEVGQGNPYEQYF. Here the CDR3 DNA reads TGTGCCATCAGTGAGGTAGGACAGGGTAATCCCTACGAGCAGTACTTC.

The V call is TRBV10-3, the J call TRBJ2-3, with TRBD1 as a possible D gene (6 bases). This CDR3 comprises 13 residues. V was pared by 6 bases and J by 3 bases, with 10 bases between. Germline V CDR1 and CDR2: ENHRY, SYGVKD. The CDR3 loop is CAIRDSSTDTQYF. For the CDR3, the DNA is TGTGCCATCAGGGACAGTAGTACAGATACGCAGTATTTT.

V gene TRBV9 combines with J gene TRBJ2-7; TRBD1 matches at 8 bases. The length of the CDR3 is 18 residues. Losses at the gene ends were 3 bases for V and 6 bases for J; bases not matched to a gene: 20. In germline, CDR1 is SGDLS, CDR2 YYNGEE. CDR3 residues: CASSGHTGGRGVGGEQYF. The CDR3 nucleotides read TGTGCCAGCAGCGGCCACACAGGGGGTAGGGGGGTTGGAGGCGAGCAGTACTTC.

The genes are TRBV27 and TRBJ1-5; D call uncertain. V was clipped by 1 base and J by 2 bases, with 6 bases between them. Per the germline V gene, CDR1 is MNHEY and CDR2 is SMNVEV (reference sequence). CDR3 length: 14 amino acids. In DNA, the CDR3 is TGTGCCAGCAGTTTATACGACGGCAATCAGCCCCAGCATTTT. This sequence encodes CASSLYDGNQPQHF.

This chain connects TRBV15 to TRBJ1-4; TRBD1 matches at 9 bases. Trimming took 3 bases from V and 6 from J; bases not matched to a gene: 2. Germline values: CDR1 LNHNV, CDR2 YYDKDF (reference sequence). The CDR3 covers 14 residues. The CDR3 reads CATSRTGGDEKLFF. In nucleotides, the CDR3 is TGTGCCACCAGCAGGACAGGGGGGGATGAAAAACTGTTTTTT.

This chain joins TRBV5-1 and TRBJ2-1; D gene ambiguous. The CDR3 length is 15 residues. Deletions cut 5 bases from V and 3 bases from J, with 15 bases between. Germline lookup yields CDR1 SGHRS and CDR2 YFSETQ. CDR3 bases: TGCGCCAGCAGTTTTTCGCTAAGCCTCTACAATGAGCAGTTCTTC. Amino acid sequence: CASSFSLSLYNEQFF.

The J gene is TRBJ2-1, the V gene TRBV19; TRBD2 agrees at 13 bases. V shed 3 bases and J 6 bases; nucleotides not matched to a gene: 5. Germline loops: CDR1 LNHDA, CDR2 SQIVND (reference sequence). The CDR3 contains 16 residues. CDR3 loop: CASSIFTSGRVNEQFF. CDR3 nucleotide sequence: TGTGCCAGTAGTATTTTCACTAGCGGGAGGGTCAATGAGCAGTTCTTC.

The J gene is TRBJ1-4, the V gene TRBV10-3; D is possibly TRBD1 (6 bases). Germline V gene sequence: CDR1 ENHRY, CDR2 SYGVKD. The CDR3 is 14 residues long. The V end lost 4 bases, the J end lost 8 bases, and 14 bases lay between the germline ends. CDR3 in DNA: TGTGCCATCAGTGCTGGGGGGCGCGAGGAAAAACTGTTTTTT. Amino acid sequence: CAISAGGREEKLFF.

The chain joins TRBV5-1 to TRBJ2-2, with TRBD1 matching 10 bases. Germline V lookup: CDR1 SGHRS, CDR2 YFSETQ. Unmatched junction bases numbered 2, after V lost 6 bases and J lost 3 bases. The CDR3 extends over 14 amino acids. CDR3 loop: CASTGTGDTGELFF. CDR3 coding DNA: TGCGCCAGCACCGGGACAGGGGACACCGGGGAGCTGTTTTTT.

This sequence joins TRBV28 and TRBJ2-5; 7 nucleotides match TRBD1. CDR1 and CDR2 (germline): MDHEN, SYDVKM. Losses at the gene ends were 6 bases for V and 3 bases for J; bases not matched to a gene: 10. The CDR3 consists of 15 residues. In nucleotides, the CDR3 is TGTGCCAGCAGACAATTAGGACAGGAGGAAGAGACCCAGTACTTC. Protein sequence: CASRQLGQEEETQYF.

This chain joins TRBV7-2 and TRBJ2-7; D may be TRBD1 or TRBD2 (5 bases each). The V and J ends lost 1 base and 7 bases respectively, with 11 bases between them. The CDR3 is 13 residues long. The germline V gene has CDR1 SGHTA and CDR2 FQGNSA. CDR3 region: CASSLVTEGEQYF. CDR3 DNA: TGTGCCAGCAGCTTAGTGACAGAGGGGGAGCAGTACTTC.

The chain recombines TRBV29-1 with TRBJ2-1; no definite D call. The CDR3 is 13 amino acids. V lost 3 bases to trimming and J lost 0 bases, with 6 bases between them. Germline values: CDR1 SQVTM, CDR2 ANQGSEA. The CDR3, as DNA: TGCAGCGTTGACAGTAGCTCCTACAATGAGCAGTTCTTC. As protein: CSVDSSSYNEQFF.

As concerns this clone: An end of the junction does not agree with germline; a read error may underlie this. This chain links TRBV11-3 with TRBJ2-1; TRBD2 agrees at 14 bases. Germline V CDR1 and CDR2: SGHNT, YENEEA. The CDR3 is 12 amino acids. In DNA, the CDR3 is TGTGCCAGCAGCCCGGGACTAGCGGGAGAAGTCTTC. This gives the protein CASSPGLAGEVF.

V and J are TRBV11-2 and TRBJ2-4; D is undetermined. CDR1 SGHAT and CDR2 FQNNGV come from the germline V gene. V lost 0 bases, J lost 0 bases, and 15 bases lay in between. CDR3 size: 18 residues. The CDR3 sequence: CASSLDRVTVIAKNIQYF. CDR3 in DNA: TGTGCCAGCAGCTTAGATCGGGTCACCGTGATAGCCAAAAACATTCAGTACTTC.

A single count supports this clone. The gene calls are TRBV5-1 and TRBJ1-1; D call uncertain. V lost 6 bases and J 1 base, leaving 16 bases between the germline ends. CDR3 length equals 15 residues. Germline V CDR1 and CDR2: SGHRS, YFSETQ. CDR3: CASTLGSLGNTEAFF. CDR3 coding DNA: TGCGCCAGCACGCTTGGTAGTCTGGGGAACACTGAAGCTTTCTTT.

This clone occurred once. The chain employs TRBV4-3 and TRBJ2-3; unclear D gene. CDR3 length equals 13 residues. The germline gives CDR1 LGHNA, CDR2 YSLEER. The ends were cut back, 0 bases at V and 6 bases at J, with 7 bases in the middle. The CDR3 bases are TGCGCCAGCAGCCAAGATTGGTACGATACGCAGTATTTT. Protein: CASSQDWYDTQYF.

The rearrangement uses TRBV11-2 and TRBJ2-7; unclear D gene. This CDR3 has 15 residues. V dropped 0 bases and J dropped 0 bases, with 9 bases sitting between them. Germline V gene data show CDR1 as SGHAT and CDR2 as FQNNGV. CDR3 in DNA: TGTGCCAGCAGCTTAGAGGCTAGGGCCTCCTACGAGCAGTACTTC. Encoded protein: CASSLEARASYEQYF.

CDR3 amino acids: CASSPAPKTGNEQFF. CDR3 DNA sequence: TGTGCCAGCAGCCCCGCCCCAAAGACAGGGAATGAGCAGTTCTTC. The V gene is TRBV7-8, the J gene TRBJ2-1; 7 nucleotides agree with TRBD1. CDR3 length: 15 residues. V shed 5 bases, J shed 7 bases, and the junction held 11 bases outside the gene matches. Looked up from germline, CDR1 is SGHVS and CDR2 is FQNEAQ.

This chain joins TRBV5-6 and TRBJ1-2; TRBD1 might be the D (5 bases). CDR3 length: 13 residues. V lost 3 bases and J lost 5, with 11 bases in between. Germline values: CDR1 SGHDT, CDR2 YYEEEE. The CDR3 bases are TGTGCCAGCAGCTCAACAGGATTATATGGCTACACCTTC. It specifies CASSSTGLYGYTF.

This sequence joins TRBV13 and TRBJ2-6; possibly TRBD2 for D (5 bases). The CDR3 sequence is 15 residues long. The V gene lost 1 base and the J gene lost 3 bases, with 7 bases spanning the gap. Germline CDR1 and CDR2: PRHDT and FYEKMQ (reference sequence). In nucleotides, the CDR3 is TGTGCCAGCAGCTTAGAGGCGGGTGGGGCCAACGTCCTGACTTTC. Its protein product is CASSLEAGGANVLTF.

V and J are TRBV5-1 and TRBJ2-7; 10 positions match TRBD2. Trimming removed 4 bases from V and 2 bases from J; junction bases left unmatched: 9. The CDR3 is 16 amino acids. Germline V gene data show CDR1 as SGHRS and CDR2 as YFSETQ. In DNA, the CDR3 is TGCGCCAGCAGCCCCCAGCTAGCGGGAGAGACCTACGAGCAGTACTTC. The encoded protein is CASSPQLAGETYEQYF.

CDR3 in amino acids: CASSQKREAGNIQYF. The CDR3 nucleotides read TGTGCCAGCAGCCAAAAGCGGGAGGCGGGAAACATTCAGTACTTC. The chain employs TRBV14 and TRBJ2-4, with 9 positions matching TRBD2. V shed 2 bases, J shed 6 bases, and the junction held 5 bases outside the gene matches. Germline values: CDR1 SGHDN, CDR2 FVKESK. CDR3 length: 15 residues.

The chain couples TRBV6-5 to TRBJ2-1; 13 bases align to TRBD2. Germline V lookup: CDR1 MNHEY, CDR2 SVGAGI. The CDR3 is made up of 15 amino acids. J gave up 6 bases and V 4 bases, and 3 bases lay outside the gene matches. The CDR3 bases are TGTGCCAGCAGTTTGGGACTAGCGGGAACCAATGAGCAGTTCTTC. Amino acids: CASSLGLAGTNEQFF.